This T cell receptor (beta chain) was identified during a study of T cells after somatic rescue of genetic block. Using immunoSEQ multiplex PCR, the repertoire was profiled, and TCRdb retains in-frame clones only, with some absent. The sample gives 110,000 or so clones, about 90% of which show up once; 1.4% to 1.5% is in the top ten. The sequence was obtained from a woman aged 18-35 years. What was sequenced was peripheral blood mononuclear cells (PBMCs).

The CDR3 nucleotides read TGCGCCAGCACCTGGCCACAGGGGGATACGCAGTATTTT. Translation: CASTWPQGDTQYF. This chain connects TRBV5-1 to TRBJ2-3, with 7 nucleotides matching TRBD1. CDR1 is SGHRS and CDR2 is YFSETQ in the germline V gene. With V trimmed by 6 bases and J by 6 bases, 7 bases remained unmatched. This CDR3 region has 13 residues.